A selection of T cell receptor beta chains follows, all from one sample in a study of T-cell reconstitution after alpha-beta-depleted transplantation in children. TCRdb independently ran MiXCR on the PCR reads; one entry per CDR3 protein. The sample holds around 420,000 distinct CDR3 sequences; roughly 17% are singletons and the top ten take over 25%. Specimen: PBMCs, mostly from graft donor cells, collected 360 days after TCRalphabeta/CD19-depleted stem cell transplant. These receptors came from a boy younger than two who had a stem cell transplant for Wiskott-Aldrich syndrome, so the T cells may come from the graft donor. CDR3s include the opening cysteine and the closing phenylalanine or tryptophan. A D gene is named only where the DNA matches it firmly. Clone size, where shown, is once, few, many, or a class for clones that have expanded.

CDR3 DNA: TGTGCCAGCAGTGGATACCAACAGGGGATAAGGTCACCCCTCCACTTT
CDR3 protein: CASSGYQQGIRSPLHF
clone size: few
V gene: TRBV2
D gene: TRBD1
J gene: TRBJ1-6

CDR3 DNA: TGTGCCAGCAGCTCAGCGCCCTCCATGCCGTACTTC
CDR3 protein: CASSSAPSMPYF
clone size: few
V gene: TRBV11-2
D gene: -
J gene: TRBJ2-7

CDR3 DNA: TGTGCCAGCAGCCTGACAGGGGCCCATGGCAATCAGCCCCAGCATTTT
CDR3 protein: CASSLTGAHGNQPQHF
clone size: few
V gene: TRBV12-3/TRBV12-4
D gene: TRBD1
J gene: TRBJ1-5

CDR3 DNA: TGTGCCAGCTCACCACTAGTATCTATCTACAATGAGCAGTTCTTC
CDR3 protein: CASSPLVSIYNEQFF
clone size: -
V gene: TRBV18
D gene: -
J gene: TRBJ2-1

CDR3 DNA: TGCAGCTTTCGGGACTTTTCCACTAGCACAGATACGCAGTATTTT
CDR3 protein: CSFRDFSTSTDTQYF
clone size: few
V gene: TRBV20-1
D gene: -
J gene: TRBJ2-3

CDR3 DNA: TGTGCCAGCGGGGAGGGGACAGGAGGCTACGAGCAGTACTTC
CDR3 protein: CASGEGTGGYEQYF
clone size: -
V gene: TRBV12-3/TRBV12-4
D gene: -
J gene: TRBJ2-7

CDR3 DNA: TGTGCCAGTTTCCTCACCCCCACCGGGACAGGTTACAATGAGCAGTTCTTC
CDR3 protein: CASFLTPTGTGYNEQFF
clone size: -
V gene: TRBV6-1
D gene: TRBD1
J gene: TRBJ2-1

CDR3 DNA: TGCGCCAGCAGCGTCAGGCCGATGAACACTGAAGCTTTCTTT
CDR3 protein: CASSVRPMNTEAFF
clone size: -
V gene: TRBV5-1
D gene: -
J gene: TRBJ1-1

CDR3 DNA: TGTGCCAGCTCACCACGGACAGGGCTCACAGATACGCAGTATTTT
CDR3 protein: CASSPRTGLTDTQYF
clone size: -
V gene: TRBV18
D gene: TRBD1
J gene: TRBJ2-3

CDR3 DNA: TGTGCCTGGAGTTCCCTGGGACTCCTGAACACTGAAGCTTTCTTT
CDR3 protein: CAWSSLGLLNTEAFF
clone size: -
V gene: TRBV30
D gene: -
J gene: TRBJ1-1

CDR3 DNA: TGTGCCAGCAGTTACTCACTAAGGAGATATGGCTACACCTTC
CDR3 protein: CASSYSLRRYGYTF
clone size: few
V gene: TRBV6-2/TRBV6-3
D gene: -
J gene: TRBJ1-2

CDR3 DNA: TGTGCCAGCAGTTTAGGGGGGACTAAGCAGTTCTTC
CDR3 protein: CASSLGGTKQFF
clone size: -
V gene: TRBV12-3/TRBV12-4
D gene: TRBD2
J gene: TRBJ2-1

CDR3 DNA: TGCGCCAGCAGCCACAATACAGGGACTTATCAGCCCCAGCATTTT
CDR3 protein: CASSHNTGTYQPQHF
clone size: few
V gene: TRBV4-3
D gene: -
J gene: TRBJ1-5

CDR3 DNA: TGCAGTGCTAGAGAGCCAAGGACCGGGGAGCTGTTTTTT
CDR3 protein: CSAREPRTGELFF
clone size: -
V gene: TRBV20-1
D gene: -
J gene: TRBJ2-2

CDR3 DNA: TGTGCCAGCAGCAGAAAGAGGCAGGGACCGAACACTGAAGCTTTCTTT
CDR3 protein: CASSRKRQGPNTEAFF
clone size: few
V gene: TRBV7-4
D gene: -
J gene: TRBJ1-1

CDR3 DNA: TGTGCCACCAGTGATTTAGGACTATCCTACAATGAGCAGTTCTTC
CDR3 protein: CATSDLGLSYNEQFF
clone size: -
V gene: TRBV24-1
D gene: -
J gene: TRBJ2-1

CDR3 DNA: TGTGCCAGCAGTTGGGTCACCGCAGACAATGAGCAGTTCTTC
CDR3 protein: CASSWVTADNEQFF
clone size: -
V gene: TRBV12-3/TRBV12-4
D gene: -
J gene: TRBJ2-1

CDR3 DNA: TGCAGCGTTGACGGAGATCCAAACACCGGGGAGCTGTTTTTT
CDR3 protein: CSVDGDPNTGELFF
clone size: -
V gene: TRBV29-1
D gene: -
J gene: TRBJ2-2

CDR3 DNA: TGCGCCAGCTCAGGGGGACCTGAGGGGACTGAAGCTTTCTTT
CDR3 protein: CASSGGPEGTEAFF
clone size: few
V gene: TRBV5-1
D gene: TRBD1
J gene: TRBJ1-1

CDR3 DNA: TGTGCCACCAGCTGGATCGGCAGACCGAACACCGGGGAGCTGTTTTTT
CDR3 protein: CATSWIGRPNTGELFF
clone size: -
V gene: TRBV15
D gene: -
J gene: TRBJ2-2

CDR3 DNA: TGCAGCGCTGAGAGAGACCTGACCGGGGAGCTGTTTTTT
CDR3 protein: CSAERDLTGELFF
clone size: few
V gene: TRBV29-1
D gene: -
J gene: TRBJ2-2

CDR3 DNA: TGTGCCATCACGGAGACAGGCAAGGTCTACGAGCAGTACTTC
CDR3 protein: CAITETGKVYEQYF
clone size: -
V gene: TRBV10-3
D gene: -
J gene: TRBJ2-7

CDR3 DNA: TGCGCCAGCAGCCAAGATCGACCCCCACGACGGCTAGCTAGGAACGAGCAGTACTTC
CDR3 protein: CASSQDRPPRRLARNEQYF
clone size: few
V gene: TRBV4-3
D gene: -
J gene: TRBJ2-7

CDR3 DNA: TGCGCCAGCAGCCTTCGGACAGGGGCAGCCGGGGAGCTGTTTTTT
CDR3 protein: CASSLRTGAAGELFF
clone size: -
V gene: TRBV5-1
D gene: TRBD1
J gene: TRBJ2-2

CDR3 DNA: TGTGCCAGCAGTCCCCTCGACAGGGGGCGGGGCGGGGAGCTGTTTTTT
CDR3 protein: CASSPLDRGRGGELFF
clone size: -
V gene: TRBV27
D gene: TRBD1
J gene: TRBJ2-2

CDR3 DNA: TGCAGCGTTGAAACCACTTGGACTTTTAGCACAGATACGCAGTATTTT
CDR3 protein: CSVETTWTFSTDTQYF
clone size: -
V gene: TRBV29-1
D gene: -
J gene: TRBJ2-3

CDR3 DNA: TGTGCCAGCAGCTTAGAAAGACAGGGCTCCTACGAGCAGTACTTC
CDR3 protein: CASSLERQGSYEQYF
clone size: -
V gene: TRBV11-2
D gene: TRBD1
J gene: TRBJ2-7

CDR3 DNA: TGCAGTGTGGCGGGTGGGGGGAAGGCAAAGACCCAGTACTTC
CDR3 protein: CSVAGGGKAKTQYF
clone size: -
V gene: TRBV20-1
D gene: -
J gene: TRBJ2-5

CDR3 DNA: TGTGCCAGCAGTGGGACTAGCTCCTACAATGAGCAGTTCTTC
CDR3 protein: CASSGTSSYNEQFF
clone size: -
V gene: TRBV2
D gene: TRBD2
J gene: TRBJ2-1

CDR3 DNA: TGTGCCAGCAACCGTTCCGGGTCTTACTACAATGAGCAGTTCTTC
CDR3 protein: CASNRSGSYYNEQFF
clone size: few
V gene: TRBV5-6
D gene: -
J gene: TRBJ2-1

CDR3 DNA: TGTGCCAGCAGCCCCCGTCGGGGGGGCTTTTCCGGTGAGCAGTTCTTC
CDR3 protein: CASSPRRGGFSGEQFF
clone size: -
V gene: TRBV7-2
D gene: TRBD2
J gene: TRBJ2-1

CDR3 DNA: TGTGCCAGCAGCCGGGACCCGAACACCGGGGAGCTGTTTTTT
CDR3 protein: CASSRDPNTGELFF
clone size: few
V gene: TRBV12-3/TRBV12-4
D gene: -
J gene: TRBJ2-2

CDR3 DNA: TGTGCCAGCAGCCCTGACAGGGCCTTCTATGGCTACACCTTC
CDR3 protein: CASSPDRAFYGYTF
clone size: -
V gene: TRBV7-9
D gene: TRBD1
J gene: TRBJ1-2

CDR3 DNA: TGTGCCAGCAGTGAAGGGACAGGCCTGAAGAAAAACATTCAGTACTTC
CDR3 protein: CASSEGTGLKKNIQYF
clone size: -
V gene: TRBV6-1
D gene: TRBD1
J gene: TRBJ2-4

CDR3 DNA: TGTGCCAGCAGCGCAATGCCCCGCGGAGTCGCCGGGGAGCTGTTTTTT
CDR3 protein: CASSAMPRGVAGELFF
clone size: -
V gene: TRBV11-2
D gene: -
J gene: TRBJ2-2

CDR3 DNA: TGTGCCAGCAGTTTAATGCGCCTGGGGAATGAGCAGTTCTTC
CDR3 protein: CASSLMRLGNEQFF
clone size: few
V gene: TRBV12-3/TRBV12-4
D gene: -
J gene: TRBJ2-1

CDR3 DNA: TGTGCCAGCAGCTCCAGACTAGCCTTCACAGATACGCAGTATTTT
CDR3 protein: CASSSRLAFTDTQYF
clone size: -
V gene: TRBV7-8
D gene: TRBD2
J gene: TRBJ2-3